These T cell receptor beta chains were read from a single sample in a study of shared clonotypes between healthy human individuals. Sequencing was performed with immunoSEQ multiplex PCR; in TCRdb, only in-frame clones are kept and a portion is missing. The profile shows 850,000 to 1,200,000 clones, about 80% of them singletons. Sequences were obtained from memory CD4+ T cells sorted from blood. The source is a man younger than 35 in good health. The CDR3 runs from the conserved cysteine through the conserved F or W. The D gene is left open where the match is weak. The size field is filled for only some rows; it gives once, few, many or a size class.

TRBJ1-3 NA NA TRBV7-2 TGTGCCAGCAGCTTGGGCCCGTTTGGAAACACCATATATTTT CASSLGPFGNTIYF
TRBJ2-1 TRBD2 few TRBV2 TGTGCCAGCAGGCCCGGGACTAGCGGGAGCTATGATGAGCAGTTCTTC CASRPGTSGSYDEQFF
TRBJ2-2 NA few TRBV7-2 TGTGCCAGCAGCACCCGACGGGGGACCGGGGAGCTGTTTTTT CASSTRRGTGELFF
TRBJ1-2 NA many TRBV11-2 TGTGCCAGCAGCGCACAATCCGGGACACCGTATGGCTACACCTTC CASSAQSGTPYGYTF
TRBJ2-7 NA NA TRBV27 TGTGCCAGCAGTTTGGTGGCCGCCCTTCGCCACGAGCAGTACTTC CASSLVAALRHEQYF
TRBJ1-5 NA once TRBV19 TGTGCCACCAAGGAGGGGAACCTCCTCAATCAGCCCCAGCATTTT CATKEGNLLNQPQHF
TRBJ1-2 TRBD1 NA TRBV4-1 TGCGCCAGCAGCTCGTCGGGACAGGGTGCGTATGGCTACACCTTC CASSSSGQGAYGYTF
TRBJ1-3 TRBD1 NA TRBV18 TGTGCCAGCTCACGGGACAGCCTCTCGTTCTCTGGAAACACCATATATTTT CASSRDSLSFSGNTIYF
TRBJ1-2 NA NA TRBV21-1 TGTGCCAGCAGCACCTTTTGGGACATTTCTAACTATGGCTACACCTTC CASSTFWDISNYGYTF
TRBJ2-1 TRBD1 NA TRBV2 TGTGCCAGCATGAGGGCAGGGGGTAACAATGAGCAGTTCTTC CASMRAGGNNEQFF
TRBJ2-2 TRBD2 NA TRBV6-5 TGTGCCAGCAGTTCCGGGACTAGCTTCGCCGGGGAGCTGTTTTTT CASSSGTSFAGELFF
TRBJ2-5 NA NA TRBV19 TGTGCCAGTAGTATGTTGAGGACTCAAATCCAAGAGACCCAGTACTTC CASSMLRTQIQETQYF
TRBJ2-7 NA NA TRBV5-4 TGTGCCAGCAGCAGGGGGAGGGGCAACGAGCAGTACTTC CASSRGRGNEQYF
TRBJ1-5 TRBD1 few TRBV11-2 TGTGCCAGCAGCCCCTCGACAGGGAGGTCCCAGCATTTT CASSPSTGRSQHF
TRBJ2-3 NA NA TRBV6-1 TGTGCCAGCAGGACTACTTCTAGCACAGATACGCAGTATTTT CASRTTSSTDTQYF
TRBJ1-2 TRBD1 NA TRBV10-3 TGTGCCATCGTCGGAGACAGGGCGAGTGGCTACACCTTC CAIVGDRASGYTF
TRBJ1-2 NA NA TRBV11-2 TGTGCCAGCAGCTTAGATCTTCGGCAGCCTGAGAGGCATGGCTACACCTTC CASSLDLRQPERHGYTF
TRBJ2-3 NA NA TRBV29-1 TGCAGCGTGGAAGTACAGGGCGTTACGCAGTATTTT CSVEVQGVTQYF
TRBJ2-1 TRBD2 many TRBV13 TGTGCCAGCGGATATACTAGCGGGAGAGTCAGTGAGCAGTTCTTC CASGYTSGRVSEQFF
TRBJ2-5 TRBD2 NA TRBV6-6 TGTGCCAGCAGTTATAGCGGGAAGGGTGGTTTAGAGACCCAGTACTTC CASSYSGKGGLETQYF
TRBJ2-3 TRBD2 few TRBV4-3 TGCGCCAGCAGCCAAGCCACCGGGAGGGTCACAGATACGCAGTATTTT CASSQATGRVTDTQYF
TRBJ2-3 NA NA TRBV28 TGTGCCAGCCGTTCGGGGGAAAAGGGTACGCAGTATTTT CASRSGEKGTQYF
TRBJ1-4 NA NA TRBV7-9 TGTGCCAGCAGCCCTTCTAATGAAAAACTGTTTTTT CASSPSNEKLFF
TRBJ1-5 TRBD1 NA TRBV2 TGTGCCAGCAGTGGGGGGACAGGTAGCAATCAGCCCCAGCATTTT CASSGGTGSNQPQHF
TRBJ2-3 TRBD2 NA TRBV5-1 TGCGCCAGCAGCTTGGTGGGTACTAGCGGGAGTTTCCCAGATACGCAGTATTTT CASSLVGTSGSFPDTQYF
TRBJ1-3 NA NA TRBV5-1 TGCGCCAGCAGTCCTGGACAGAAAAGCTCTGGAAACACCATATATTTT CASSPGQKSSGNTIYF
TRBJ2-4 NA NA TRBV30 TGTGCCTGGAGTGGAGCCGAGATCTTAGCCAAAAACATTCAGTACTTC CAWSGAEILAKNIQYF
TRBJ2-2 TRBD1 NA TRBV2 TGTGCCAGCACGGGACAGGGGGCTTTAGGCACCGGGGAGCTGTTTTTT CASTGQGALGTGELFF
TRBJ2-7 TRBD1 NA TRBV7-2 TGTGCCAGCAGCTTAACCGGGACAGGCCCCTACGAGCAGTACTTC CASSLTGTGPYEQYF
TRBJ2-3 TRBD1 few TRBV7-2 TGTGCCAGCAGTCCACAGGGGTTCAGCACAGATACGCAGTATTTT CASSPQGFSTDTQYF
TRBJ2-5 NA NA TRBV5-1 TGCGCCAGCCGGACCGACAGACAAGAGACCCAGTACTTC CASRTDRQETQYF
TRBJ2-1 NA few TRBV5-1 TGCGCCAGCAGAGCCGGGACCGTTGGCTACAATGAGCAGTTCTTC CASRAGTVGYNEQFF
TRBJ2-6 NA NA TRBV9 TGTGCCAGCAGCGCCTCAGGGGCCGGGGCCAACGTCCTGACTTTC CASSASGAGANVLTF
TRBJ1-3 NA NA TRBV18 TGTGCCAGCTCACCCGATCCGGGCTCTGGAAACACCATATATTTT CASSPDPGSGNTIYF
TRBJ2-1 TRBD2 once TRBV27 TGTGCCAGCAGTGCGGTTAGCGGGAGGGCCTACAATGAGCAGTTCTTC CASSAVSGRAYNEQFF
TRBJ2-1 TRBD2 NA TRBV29-1 TGCAGCGTTGCCGGACTAGCGGATTCCTACAATGAGCAGTTCTTC CSVAGLADSYNEQFF
TRBJ2-5 TRBD1 NA TRBV6-5 TGTGCCAGCAGTGGGCAGGGGGCACGGGAGACCCAGTACTTC CASSGQGARETQYF
TRBJ2-7 NA NA TRBV19 TGTGCCAGTAGTATTGACCCTCTCCCCTACGAGCAGTACTTC CASSIDPLPYEQYF
TRBJ2-1 NA NA TRBV6-1 TGTGCCAGCAGTGTAGACTATCCGAGCTCCTACAATGAGCAGTTCTTC CASSVDYPSSYNEQFF
TRBJ2-5 NA NA TRBV11-3 TGTGCCAGCAGCCCGTCGAAGGGTGAGACCCAGTACTTC CASSPSKGETQYF
TRBJ2-2 NA once TRBV7-2 TGTGCCAGCAGCCCAGACTGGATCGGGGAGCTGTTTTTT CASSPDWIGELFF
TRBJ2-2 NA NA TRBV29-1 TGCAGCGTTACCCCCGGGACGGCGAGGACCGGGGAGCTGTTTTTT CSVTPGTARTGELFF
TRBJ2-4 NA NA TRBV5-1 TGCGCCAGCAGCTTCGGGGGCCAGGTAGCCAAAAACATTCAGTACTTC CASSFGGQVAKNIQYF
TRBJ2-3 NA NA TRBV7-9 TGTGCCAGCAGCCAAGGGGGGGGCGATACGCAGTATTTT CASSQGGGDTQYF
TRBJ1-2 TRBD1 NA TRBV5-6 TGTGCCAGCACCGTCGACAGGGGTCAGGACACCTTC CASTVDRGQDTF
TRBJ2-1 TRBD2 NA TRBV5-1 TGCGCCAGCAGCGGACTAGCGGGAGGGCCGACCTACAATGAGCAGTTCTTC CASSGLAGGPTYNEQFF
TRBJ1-2 NA NA TRBV7-9 TGTGCCAGCAGCCGGACAGACTTCAGCTATGGCTACACCTTC CASSRTDFSYGYTF
TRBJ1-6 TRBD1 NA TRBV5-1 TGCGCCAGCAGCTTGGCGGACAGGAGAAATTCACCCCTCCACTTT CASSLADRRNSPLHF
TRBJ1-5 NA NA TRBV2 TGTGCCAGCAGTCCAAACCCCTCCCAGAAGCATAGCAATCAGCCCCAGCATTTT CASSPNPSQKHSNQPQHF
TRBJ2-1 TRBD2 once TRBV11-2 TGTGCCAGCAGCTTAGATTCAATGAGCGGGGGGGGCTACAATGAGCAGTTCTTC CASSLDSMSGGGYNEQFF
TRBJ1-1 TRBD1 NA TRBV29-1 TGCAGCGTTGTTCGGGACAGTTACAAAGGAACCACTGAAGCTTTCTTT CSVVRDSYKGTTEAFF
TRBJ2-1 TRBD2 NA TRBV5-1 TGCGCCAGCAGGGGCAGCGGGAGGCATAATGAGCAGTTCTTC CASRGSGRHNEQFF
TRBJ2-2 NA NA TRBV7-7 TGTGCTAGCAGCCCATTCGACGGGGAGCTGTTTTTT CASSPFDGELFF
TRBJ2-2 TRBD1 NA TRBV28 TGTGCCAGCAGTGACAGGGCCGGGGAGCTGTTTTTT CASSDRAGELFF
TRBJ1-6 NA NA TRBV30 TGTGCCTGGAGTTCCCCCGTTGCAAATAATTCACCCCTCCACTTT CAWSSPVANNSPLHF
TRBJ1-2 TRBD1 NA TRBV5-1 TGCGCCAGCACCAACCAAGGGGGCGGGATAGGCTACACCTTC CASTNQGGGIGYTF
TRBJ1-5 NA NA TRBV19 TGTGCCAGTAGTATGGGTACGGGGAGCAATCAGCCCCAGCATTTT CASSMGTGSNQPQHF
TRBJ1-1 NA NA TRBV7-2 TGTGCCAGCAGCTTAGGGGCCTCTTCTGAAGCTTTCTTT CASSLGASSEAFF
TRBJ2-7 NA NA TRBV19 TGTGCCAGTAGTATTAGCGAACGGGGGGCGTACGAGCAGTACTTC CASSISERGAYEQYF
TRBJ1-2 NA NA TRBV7-2 TGTGCCAGCAGCTTAGGTGGACAGTATGGCTACACCTTC CASSLGGQYGYTF